This T cell receptor beta chain was documented in a study of CD8+ T cells in alopecia areata. At the level of the study: Tofacitinib ran for 6 to 18 months before 6 months off drug.

In this sample, this clone turned up once. The antigen is unknown. Study-level findings and limits: The study found higher clonality in lesional than normal scalp, especially in alopecia totalis/universalis.

Once RNA had been extracted, it was reverse transcribed into cDNA to act as the sequencing template. Generated by immunoSEQ multiplex PCR, the TCRdb table keeps only in-frame clones and is missing some. The sample records 120,000 to 150,000 clones, roughly 44% being singletons. CDR3 length equals 13 residues. Trimming left V 7 bases short and J 5 bases short, with 14 bases between. Germline CDR1 and CDR2: SNHLY and FYNNEI. The source material was CD4+ T cells sorted from blood. The clonotype originates from a human donor with alopecia areata. This rearrangement joins TRBV2 to TRBJ1-2; D might be TRBD1 (5 bases). CDR3 sequence: CASIRTPAYGYTF. CDR3 DNA sequence: TGTGCCAGCATCCGGACACCCGCGTATGGCTACACCTTC.